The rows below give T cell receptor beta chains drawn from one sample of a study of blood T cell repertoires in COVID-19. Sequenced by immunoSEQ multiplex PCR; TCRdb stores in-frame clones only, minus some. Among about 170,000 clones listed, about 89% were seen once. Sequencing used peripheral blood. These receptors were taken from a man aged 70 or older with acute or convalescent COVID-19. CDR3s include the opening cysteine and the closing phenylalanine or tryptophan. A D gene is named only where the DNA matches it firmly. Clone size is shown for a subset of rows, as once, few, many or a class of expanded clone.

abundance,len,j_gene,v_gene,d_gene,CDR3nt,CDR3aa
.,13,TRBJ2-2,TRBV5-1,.,TGCGCCAGCAGCTTGGACACCGCTGGGGAGCTGTTTTTT,CASSLDTAGELFF
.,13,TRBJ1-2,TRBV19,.,TGTGCCAGTAGAGAACAGTCGTCCTATGGCTACACCTTC,CASREQSSYGYTF
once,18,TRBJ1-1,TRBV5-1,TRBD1,TGCGCCAGCAGCACCGGGACAGGGGCTGGATGGGGGAACACTGAAGCTTTCTTT,CASSTGTGAGWGNTEAFF
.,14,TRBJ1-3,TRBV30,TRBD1,TGTGCCTGGAGCTCGACAGGGGCAGGAAACACCATATATTTT,CAWSSTGAGNTIYF
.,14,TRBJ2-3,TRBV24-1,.,TGTGCCACCAGTGTGGGAGGGGGGGCAGATACGCAGTATTTT,CATSVGGGADTQYF
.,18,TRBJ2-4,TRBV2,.,TGTGCCAGCAGTGAAAGCCGGGGAAGGTCTTTAGCCAAAAACATTCAGTACTTC,CASSESRGRSLAKNIQYF
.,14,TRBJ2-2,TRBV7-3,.,TGTGCCAGCAGCTCCCAACGGGGAACCGGGGAGCTGTTTTTT,CASSSQRGTGELFF
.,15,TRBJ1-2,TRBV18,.,TGTGCCAGCTCACCGACCCGGGACTTGCCGGGGGGCTACACCTTC,CASSPTRDLPGGYTF
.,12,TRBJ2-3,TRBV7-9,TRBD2,TGTGCCAGCGGGAGGGAGCCAGATACGCAGTATTTT,CASGREPDTQYF
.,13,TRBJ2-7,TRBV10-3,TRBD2,TGTGCCATCAACGGCGGGGGGTCCTACGAGCAGTACTTC,CAINGGGSYEQYF
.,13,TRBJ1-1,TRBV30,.,TGTGCCTGGAGTTGGGGCGCCGACACTGAAGCTTTCTTT,CAWSWGADTEAFF
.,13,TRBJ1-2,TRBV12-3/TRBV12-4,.,TGTGCCAGCAGTTCCGAGGGATTCTATGGCTACACCTTC,CASSSEGFYGYTF
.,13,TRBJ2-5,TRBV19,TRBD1,TGTGCCTCCGGACAGGGAAAACAAGAGACCCAGTACTTC,CASGQGKQETQYF
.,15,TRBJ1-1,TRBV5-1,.,TGCGCCAGCAGCTTGGTCGCAGACATGAACACTGAAGCTTTCTTT,CASSLVADMNTEAFF
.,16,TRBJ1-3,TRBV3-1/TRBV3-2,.,TGTGCCAGCAGCCAAGGTTGGTTAGCCTCTGGAAACACCATATATTTT,CASSQGWLASGNTIYF
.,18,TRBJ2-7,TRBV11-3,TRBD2,TGTGCCAGCAGCTTAGCTTACCCCCCTCCTAGCGGGAGCTACGAGCAGTACTTC,CASSLAYPPPSGSYEQYF
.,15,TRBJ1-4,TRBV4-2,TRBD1,TGTGCCAGCAGCATGAGGGGACAGGGCAATGAAAAACTGTTTTTT,CASSMRGQGNEKLFF
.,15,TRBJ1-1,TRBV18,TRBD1,TGTGCCAGCTCACCCGGACAGGGTGGAAACACTGAAGCTTTCTTT,CASSPGQGGNTEAFF
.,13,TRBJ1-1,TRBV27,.,TGTGCCAGCAGTTGGGCGCTGAACACTGAAGCTTTCTTT,CASSWALNTEAFF
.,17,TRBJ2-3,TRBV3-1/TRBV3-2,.,TGTGCCAGCAGCCCGTGGCGCTCCCCGCGGAACACAGATACGCAGTATTTT,CASSPWRSPRNTDTQYF
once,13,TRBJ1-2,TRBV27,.,TGTGCCAGCAGTTTGTTGCAGGGCTATGGCTACACCTTC,CASSLLQGYGYTF
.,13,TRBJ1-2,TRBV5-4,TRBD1,TGTGCCAGCAGCGCCGACAGGGCCTATGGCTACACCTTC,CASSADRAYGYTF
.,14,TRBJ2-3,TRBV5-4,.,TGTGCCGTGGGGGCTAGTGTGACCACAGATACGCAGTATTTT,CAVGASVTTDTQYF
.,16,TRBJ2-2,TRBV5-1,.,TGCGCCAGCAGCTTGGCGAGGGCAGGCAGCTCCGGGGAGCTGTTTTTT,CASSLARAGSSGELFF